The rows below give T cell receptor beta chains drawn from one sample of a study of T cells after yellow fever vaccination. From the 5' RACE reads, TCRdb called clonotypes with MiXCR, one entry per CDR3 protein. The sample yields about 45,000 distinct CDR3 sequences, about 6.8% seen once. The specimen comprised CD8+ T cells not binding an NS4B(214-222) dextramer, sorted from PBMCs, sampled 45 days after the yellow fever booster vaccination. These receptor sequences come from a man between 25 and 39 years old who received the YFV17D yellow fever vaccine. Each CDR3 is given with its conserved first and last residue. D genes are given only for firm matches. A clone size is listed for some rows: how often the clone was seen (once, few, many), or a class if it is expanded.

size,J,D,V,CDR3,DNA
few,TRBJ2-7,.,TRBV27,CASGWAEQYF,TGTGCCAGCGGGTGGGCCGAGCAGTACTTC
many,TRBJ2-5,.,TRBV4-3,CASSRGQQETQYF,TGCGCCAGCAGCCGCGGACAGCAAGAGACCCAGTACTTC
.,TRBJ1-5,TRBD1,TRBV7-9,CASSLILGQEGPQHF,TGTGCCAGCAGCCTCATATTGGGACAGGAAGGGCCCCAGCATTTT
many,TRBJ1-4,.,TRBV2,CASRTEISNEKLFF,TGTGCCAGCCGGACAGAAATCTCTAATGAAAAACTGTTTTTT
many,TRBJ2-3,.,TRBV6-6,CASSYGPTDTQYF,TGTGCCAGCAGTTATGGGCCCACAGATACGCAGTATTTT
.,TRBJ1-6,.,TRBV6-5,CASSYSGLRSPLHF,TGTGCCAGCAGTTACTCGGGCCTCCGATCACCCCTCCACTTT
few,TRBJ2-1,.,TRBV12-5,CASGLKGFNEQFF,TGTGCTAGTGGTTTGAAAGGGTTCAATGAGCAGTTCTTC
.,TRBJ2-1,TRBD2,TRBV7-6,CASSLAASGNEQFF,TGTGCCAGCAGCCTAGCGGCCTCAGGCAATGAGCAGTTCTTC
.,TRBJ2-7,.,TRBV7-9,CASSINSPSLYEQYF,TGTGCCAGCAGCATCAACTCTCCGTCTCTCTACGAGCAGTACTTC
few,TRBJ1-3,.,TRBV19,CATARSSGNTIYF,TGTGCGACGGCAAGGAGCTCTGGAAACACCATATATTTT
many,TRBJ2-1,TRBD2,TRBV28,CASIPAGVSDEQFF,TGTGCCAGCATACCAGCGGGAGTAAGTGATGAGCAGTTCTTC
many,TRBJ2-1,TRBD1,TRBV6-5,CASRAGTASYNEQFF,TGTGCCAGCAGAGCCGGGACAGCTTCCTACAATGAGCAGTTCTTC
many,TRBJ2-5,.,TRBV7-2,CASSPGGGGQETQYF,TGTGCCAGCAGCCCCGGCGGTGGAGGACAAGAGACCCAGTACTTC
many,TRBJ2-7,TRBD2,TRBV12-3/TRBV12-4,CASSFRLASSYEQYF,TGTGCCAGCAGTTTTAGACTAGCGTCCTCCTACGAGCAGTACTTC
many,TRBJ2-1,TRBD1,TRBV19,CASETGTGLNEQFF,TGTGCCAGCGAAACCGGGACAGGCCTAAATGAGCAGTTCTTC
few,TRBJ1-5,.,TRBV24-1,CATSGSTGHNQPQHF,TGTGCCACCAGTGGATCAACAGGGCACAATCAGCCCCAGCATTTT
many,TRBJ2-7,TRBD1,TRBV18,CASSPQTGDHYEQYF,TGTGCCAGCTCCCCACAGACAGGGGACCACTACGAGCAGTACTTC
few,TRBJ2-7,.,TRBV20-1,CSARDRGTSREQYF,TGCAGTGCTAGAGATCGCGGCACCTCTAGAGAGCAGTACTTC
many,TRBJ2-7,TRBD2,TRBV27,CASSLGVRGRVYEQYF,TGTGCCAGCAGTTTAGGAGTTCGGGGGAGGGTATACGAGCAGTACTTC
few,TRBJ1-5,.,TRBV27,CASSFGGFNQPQHF,TGTGCCAGCAGTTTCGGAGGGTTCAATCAGCCCCAGCATTTT
many,TRBJ2-7,TRBD1,TRBV19,CASSIDDGQGENEQYF,TGTGCCAGTAGTATAGATGACGGACAGGGAGAGAACGAGCAGTACTTC
many,TRBJ2-7,.,TRBV20-1,CSANGQSSYEQYF,TGCAGTGCCAACGGACAGAGCTCCTACGAGCAGTACTTC
many,TRBJ1-3,.,TRBV6-5,CASSYDLGNTIYF,TGTGCCAGCAGTTACGATCTTGGAAACACCATATATTTT
many,TRBJ2-1,TRBD2,TRBV25-1,CASSEGLAGGWNEQFF,TGTGCCAGCAGTGAGGGACTAGCGGGAGGTTGGAATGAGCAGTTCTTC
many,TRBJ2-1,.,TRBV20-1,CSARIGRLGFNEQFF,TGCAGTGCTAGAATTGGGAGATTGGGTTTCAATGAGCAGTTCTTC
many,TRBJ1-2,.,TRBV7-9,CASSSTREELNYGYTF,TGTGCCAGCAGCTCGACAAGAGAAGAACTTAACTATGGCTACACCTTC
many,TRBJ2-1,.,TRBV4-1,CASSPTYNEQFF,TGCGCCAGCAGCCCGACTTACAATGAGCAGTTCTTC
many,TRBJ2-5,.,TRBV12-3/TRBV12-4,CASSLEDNQETQYF,TGTGCCAGCAGTTTAGAGGACAACCAAGAGACCCAGTACTTC
many,TRBJ2-7,TRBD2,TRBV9,CASSLGRNSYEQYF,TGTGCCAGCAGCCTCGGGAGGAACTCCTACGAGCAGTACTTC
many,TRBJ2-1,TRBD2,TRBV29-1,CSVGLAYDEQFF,TGCAGCGTTGGACTAGCGTACGATGAGCAGTTCTTC
many,TRBJ2-5,TRBD2,TRBV3-1,CASSQEAGAQQAGDQETQYF,TGTGCCAGCAGCCAAGAAGCGGGGGCGCAGCAAGCGGGAGACCAAGAGACCCAGTACTTC
many,TRBJ2-1,TRBD2,TRBV12-3/TRBV12-4,CASSPGTSGSYEQFF,TGTGCCAGCAGTCCTGGGACTAGCGGGAGCTATGAGCAGTTCTTC
many,TRBJ2-2,TRBD2,TRBV6-5,CASSYNSGSTGELFF,TGTGCCAGCAGTTACAATAGCGGGAGCACCGGGGAGCTGTTTTTT
many,TRBJ2-2,.,TRBV9,CASSAPQGRETGELFF,TGTGCCAGCAGCGCACCCCAGGGGCGTGAGACCGGGGAGCTGTTTTTT
.,TRBJ2-5,.,TRBV4-1,CASSQPQGWETQYF,TGCGCCAGCAGCCAACCACAGGGTTGGGAGACCCAGTACTTC
many,TRBJ2-7,.,TRBV28,CACKSIRVNYYEQYF,TGTGCCTGCAAGTCCATTAGGGTCAACTACTACGAGCAGTACTTC
many,TRBJ2-1,TRBD2,TRBV20-1,CSARVGSLAGVTYNEQFF,TGCAGTGCTAGAGTCGGAAGCCTAGCGGGAGTTACCTACAATGAGCAGTTCTTC
many,TRBJ2-7,.,TRBV20-1,CSARDWGRVEQYF,TGCAGTGCTAGAGATTGGGGCAGGGTCGAGCAGTACTTC
many,TRBJ1-2,.,TRBV7-9,CASSLSGRPYYGYTF,TGTGCCAGCAGCTTGAGTGGCAGGCCGTACTATGGCTACACCTTC
.,TRBJ2-7,.,TRBV5-8,CASSHPRQSRYEQYF,TGTGCCAGCAGCCACCCTCGTCAGTCGCGGTACGAGCAGTACTTC
.,TRBJ2-5,.,TRBV15,CATSSRRVETQYF,TGTGCCACCAGCAGTAGGAGGGTAGAGACCCAGTACTTC
.,TRBJ2-3,TRBD2,TRBV7-9,CASSNRLADTQYF,TGTGCCAGCAGCAACAGACTAGCTGATACGCAGTATTTT
many,TRBJ2-2,.,TRBV20-1,CSARDLAVNTGELFF,TGCAGTGCTAGAGATTTAGCGGTCAACACCGGGGAGCTGTTTTTT
many,TRBJ2-4,.,TRBV27,CASSLDDRLIQYF,TGTGCCAGCAGTTTAGACGACAGGCTAATTCAGTACTTC
many,TRBJ2-7,.,TRBV29-1,CSVVLATYEQYF,TGCAGCGTTGTCCTCGCGACCTACGAGCAGTACTTC
many,TRBJ2-5,.,TRBV6-5,CASSYSLQQETQYF,TGTGCCAGCAGTTACTCGTTACAGCAAGAGACCCAGTACTTC